This is a list of T cell receptor beta chains from one sample in a study of T-cell memory formation after mild COVID-19. TCRdb passed the 5' RACE reads through MiXCR, listing each CDR3 protein once. The sample consists of under 700,000 distinct CDR3 sequences, about 20% of them appearing once. Material: PBMCs or a T cell subset sorted from them (not recorded which). The receptors come from an adult woman who had mild COVID-19 (a few samples of this study predate the infection). Cell type and time point are not known. Both conserved end residues are part of each CDR3. The D gene is left open where the match is weak. Clone size is not always given. Where it is, it says once, few, many or a class for expanded clones.

clone size	J gene	D gene	V gene	CDR3 protein	CDR3 DNA
.	TRBJ1-1	.	TRBV20-1	CSATYGTEAFF	TGCAGTGCTACTTATGGCACTGAAGCTTTCTTT
.	TRBJ2-2	.	TRBV5-1	CASSLALTDTGELFF	TGCGCCAGCAGCTTAGCTCTGACAGACACCGGGGAGCTGTTTTTT
few	TRBJ1-5	.	TRBV6-5	CASSYSIGTNQPQHF	TGTGCCAGCAGTTACTCGATAGGAACCAATCAGCCCCAGCATTTT
.	TRBJ2-7	TRBD1	TRBV5-1	CASSLLTGAREQYF	TGCGCCAGCAGCTTACTGACAGGGGCGAGGGAGCAGTACTTC
few	TRBJ1-1	.	TRBV5-1	CASSGFGDTEAFF	TGCGCCAGCAGTGGTTTCGGAGACACTGAAGCTTTCTTT
few	TRBJ2-5	TRBD1	TRBV7-9	CASSTGQGRQETQYF	TGTGCCAGCAGCACGGGACAGGGCCGTCAAGAGACCCAGTACTTC
few	TRBJ2-5	.	TRBV12-3/TRBV12-4	CASSSGQTKTQYF	TGTGCCAGCAGTTCAGGGCAGACGAAGACCCAGTACTTC
few	TRBJ2-4	.	TRBV6-5	CASSSRTAGGNIQYF	TGTGCCAGCAGCTCCCGGACAGCCGGGGGGAACATTCAGTACTTC
.	TRBJ1-2	.	TRBV5-5	CASSFRGGDGYTF	TGTGCCAGCAGCTTCAGGGGAGGGGATGGCTACACCTTC
few	TRBJ2-5	.	TRBV18	CASSPPMYLETQYF	TGTGCCAGCTCACCACCGATGTACCTCGAGACCCAGTACTTC
few	TRBJ2-5	.	TRBV6-2/TRBV6-3	CASSTSLETQYF	TGTGCCAGCAGTACCTCCTTAGAGACCCAGTACTTC
few	TRBJ1-4	.	TRBV12-3/TRBV12-4	CASSFQERDEKLFF	TGTGCCAGCAGTTTCCAGGAGCGGGATGAAAAACTGTTTTTT